This T cell receptor beta chain was sequenced for a study of shared clonotypes between healthy human individuals. Looked up from germline, CDR1 is SGHNT and CDR2 is YYREEE (reference sequence). The CDR3 runs 14 residues. V lost 0 bases and J lost 0, with 4 bases in between. Clones were sequenced by immunoSEQ multiplex PCR, and TCRdb holds only the in-frame ones, with some missing. The sample contains approximately 500,000 clones, roughly 85% of which appear only once. The material sequenced was PBMCs. The source is a woman in her thirties or forties in good health. Some clones in this sample may be carry-over from other donors' samples. J is TRBJ2-1 and V is TRBV5-4; D remains ambiguous. CDR3 nucleotides: TGTGCCAGCAGCTTGGACAACTCCTACAATGAGCAGTTCTTC. This encodes CASSLDNSYNEQFF.